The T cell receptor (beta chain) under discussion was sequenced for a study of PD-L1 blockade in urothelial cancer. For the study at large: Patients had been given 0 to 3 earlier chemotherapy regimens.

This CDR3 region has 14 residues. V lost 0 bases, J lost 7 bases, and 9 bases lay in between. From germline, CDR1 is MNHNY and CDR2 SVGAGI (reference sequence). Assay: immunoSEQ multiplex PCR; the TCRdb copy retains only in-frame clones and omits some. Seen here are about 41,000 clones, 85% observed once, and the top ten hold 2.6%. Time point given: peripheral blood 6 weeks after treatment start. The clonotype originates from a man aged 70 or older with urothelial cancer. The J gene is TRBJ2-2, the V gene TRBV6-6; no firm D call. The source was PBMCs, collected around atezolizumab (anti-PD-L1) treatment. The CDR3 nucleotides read TGTGCCAGCAGTTACTCACTGCTAGTCGGGGAGCTGTTTTTT. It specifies CASSYSLLVGELFF.